This TCR beta chain was retrieved from a study of blood T cell repertoires in COVID-19 (TCRdb year 2020). Some background on the complete study: Samples covering the acute and convalescent phases of COVID-19 were provided by collaborators in the United States, Italy and Spain. The material from the prospective study consisted of cDNA or gDNA derived from T cells, B-cell-depleted T cells, or PBMCs. Subjects who had been exposed to COVID-19, were actively infected with it, or had recovered from it provided the deeply sampled blood TCRbeta repertoires that made up the dataset. The repertoires were released in a freely available public database intended as a resource for research on the immune response to SARS-CoV-2. The sample metadata nearly always contained a de-identified subject ID, COVID-19 status, age in years and sex. Where available, HLA class I and class II types were obtained from metadata supplied by the sample provider rather than from assay-based typing. Samples came from the ongoing ImmuneRACE study (first 160 participants) plus 1,254 subjects from 6 global collaborators. What the authors observed across the whole study: Clinical and demographic metadata were provided uncurated, with the amount varying by source and participant.

On this clone: No antigen is known for it. No much larger clone is present one base from it, and per-base qualities are unavailable.

From its cysteine to its phenylalanine, the CDR3 spans 14 amino acids. The retained sequence is limited to the CDR3, 42 bases, with the frame set at the first base. CDR1 and CDR2 are drawn from the germline V gene: SGHVT, SQSDAQ. V loses 4 bases at its end and J loses 3 bases; junction bases beyond the gene matches: 5. Whole blood was collected in K2EDTA tubes by collaborating institutions according to the institutions' own protocols. Collaborator samples were shipped for TCRbeta analysis as frozen whole blood, isolated PBMCs, or DNA extracted from either sample type. TCRbeta CDR3 regions were amplified from genomic DNA using the immunoSEQ Assay, a bias-controlled multiplex PCR. Regarding the original processing steps: Nucleated cell counts per sample were estimated from amplification of reference gene primers within the assay. To quantify the absolute abundance of each unique TCRbeta CDR3 rearrangement, sequence reads were collapsed and filtered. For each sample, productive Simpson clonality was calculated as the square root of Simpson's diversity index across productive rearrangements. TCRdb retrieved this table from immuneACCESS and kept in-frame rearrangements only. Not all clones are present; in checked studies, unresolved V genes account for under half, and no reason is known for the remainder. V, J and clone size derive from that table, while D and trimming were established from the DNA sequence. For this sample there are approximately 270,000 clones; 86% appear just once. The leading ten clones occupy about 8.8% of the sample.

The rearrangement combines TRBV7-4 with TRBJ2-7, and 8 junctional nucleotides match TRBD1. The sequence came from a man aged 35 to 55 with active or convalescent COVID-19. Sequenced input: peripheral blood. The CDR3 corresponds to CASSYPGQVYEQYF. The DNA is as follows: TGTGCCAGCAGCTACCCGGGACAGGTCTACGAGCAGTACTTC.